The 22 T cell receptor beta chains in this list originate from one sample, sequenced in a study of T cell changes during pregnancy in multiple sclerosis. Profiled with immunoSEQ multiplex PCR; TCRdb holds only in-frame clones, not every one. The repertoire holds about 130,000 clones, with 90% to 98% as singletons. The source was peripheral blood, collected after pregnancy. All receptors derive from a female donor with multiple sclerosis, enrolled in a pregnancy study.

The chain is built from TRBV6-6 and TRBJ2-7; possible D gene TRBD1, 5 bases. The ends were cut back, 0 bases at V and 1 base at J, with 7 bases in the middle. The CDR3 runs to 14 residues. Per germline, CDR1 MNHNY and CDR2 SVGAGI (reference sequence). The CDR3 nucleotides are TGTGCCAGCAGTTACTCGCCAGGGTCCTACGAGCAGTACTTC. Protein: CASSYSPGSYEQYF.

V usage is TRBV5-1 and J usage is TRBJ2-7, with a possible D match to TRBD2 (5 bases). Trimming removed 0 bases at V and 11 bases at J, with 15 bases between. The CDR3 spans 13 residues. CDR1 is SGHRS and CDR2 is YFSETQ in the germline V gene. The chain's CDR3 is CASSLATDLRKYF. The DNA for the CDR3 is TGCGCCAGCAGCTTGGCTACGGACTTACGAAAGTACTTC.

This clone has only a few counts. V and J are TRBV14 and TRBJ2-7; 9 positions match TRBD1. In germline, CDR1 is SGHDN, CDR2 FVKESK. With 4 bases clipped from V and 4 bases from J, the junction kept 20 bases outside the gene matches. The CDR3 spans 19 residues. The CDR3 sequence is CASSPRGQGRVIGLYEQYF. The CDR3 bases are TGTGCCAGCAGCCCCCGCGGACAGGGGAGAGTTATCGGGCTTTACGAGCAGTACTTC.

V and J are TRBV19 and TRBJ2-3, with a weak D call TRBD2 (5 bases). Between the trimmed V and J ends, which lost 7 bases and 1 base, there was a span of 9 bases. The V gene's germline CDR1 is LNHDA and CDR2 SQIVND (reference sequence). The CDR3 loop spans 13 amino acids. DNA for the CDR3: TGTGCCAGTATAGGGAGAGGCACAGATACGCAGTATTTT. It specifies CASIGRGTDTQYF. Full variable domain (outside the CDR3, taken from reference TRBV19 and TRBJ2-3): DGGITQSPKYLFRKEGQNVTLSCEQNLNHDAMYWYRQDPGQGLRLIYYSQIVNDFQKGDIAEGYSVSREKKESFPLTVTSAQKNPTAFYLCASIGRGTDTQYFGPGTRLTVL.

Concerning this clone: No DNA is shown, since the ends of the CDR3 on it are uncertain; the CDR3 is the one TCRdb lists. The CDR3 reads CASSFGPGGLGYTF. The chain recombines TRBV28 with TRBJ1-2; the table's D call, TRBD1, has no DNA check behind it. Looked up from germline, CDR1 is MDHEN and CDR2 is SYDVKM. The CDR3 has 14 amino acids, counting both end residues.

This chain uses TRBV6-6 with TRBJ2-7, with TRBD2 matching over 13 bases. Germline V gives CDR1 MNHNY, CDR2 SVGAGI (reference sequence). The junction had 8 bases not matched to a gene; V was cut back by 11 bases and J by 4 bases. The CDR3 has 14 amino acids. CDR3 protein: CASVTGLAGYEQYF. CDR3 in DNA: TGTGCCTCAGTTACGGGACTAGCGGGATACGAGCAGTACTTC.

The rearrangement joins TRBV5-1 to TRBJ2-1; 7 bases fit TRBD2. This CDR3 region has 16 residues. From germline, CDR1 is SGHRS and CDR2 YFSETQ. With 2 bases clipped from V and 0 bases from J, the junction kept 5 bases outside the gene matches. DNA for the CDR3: TGCGCCAGCAGCTTTTCAGCGGGGAGCTCCTACAATGAGCAGTTCTTC. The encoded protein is CASSFSAGSSYNEQFF.

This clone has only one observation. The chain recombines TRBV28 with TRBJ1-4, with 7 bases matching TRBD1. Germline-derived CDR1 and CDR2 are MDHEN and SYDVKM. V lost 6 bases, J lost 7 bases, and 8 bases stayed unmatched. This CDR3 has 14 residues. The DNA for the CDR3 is TGTGCCAGCAGACAGACAGGGAATGGTGAAAAACTGTTTTTT. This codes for CASRQTGNGEKLFF. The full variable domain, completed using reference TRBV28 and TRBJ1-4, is DVKVTQSSRYLVKRTGEKVFLECVQDMDHENMFWYRQDPGLGLRLIYFSYDVKMKEKGDIPEGYSVSREKKERFSLILESASTNQTSMYLCASRQTGNGEKLFFGSGTQLSVL.

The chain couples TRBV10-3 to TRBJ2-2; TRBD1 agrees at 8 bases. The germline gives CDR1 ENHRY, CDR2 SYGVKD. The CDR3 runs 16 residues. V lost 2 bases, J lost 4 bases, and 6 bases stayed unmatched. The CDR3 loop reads CAISEGGQGGTGELFF. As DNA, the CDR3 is TGTGCCATCAGTGAGGGAGGACAGGGAGGCACCGGGGAGCTGTTTTTT.

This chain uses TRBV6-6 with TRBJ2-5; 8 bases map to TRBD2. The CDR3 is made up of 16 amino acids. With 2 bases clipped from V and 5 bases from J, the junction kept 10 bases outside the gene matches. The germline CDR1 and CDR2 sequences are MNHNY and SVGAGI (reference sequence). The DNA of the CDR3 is TGTGCCAGCAGTTACGCCAGGCGGGGGGTGGGTGAGACCCAGTACTTC. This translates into CASSYARRGVGETQYF.

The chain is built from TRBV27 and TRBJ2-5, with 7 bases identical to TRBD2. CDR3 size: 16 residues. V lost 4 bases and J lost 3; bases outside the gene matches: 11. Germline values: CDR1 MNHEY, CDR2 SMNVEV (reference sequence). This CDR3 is CASSSPGYAGEETQYF. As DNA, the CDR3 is TGTGCCAGCAGTTCGCCGGGGTACGCGGGAGAAGAGACCCAGTACTTC.

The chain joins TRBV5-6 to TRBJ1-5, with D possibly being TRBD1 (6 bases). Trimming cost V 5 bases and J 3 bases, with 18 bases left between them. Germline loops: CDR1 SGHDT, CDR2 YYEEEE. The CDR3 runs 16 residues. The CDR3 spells CASSNWGQGNNQPQHF. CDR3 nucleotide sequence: TGTGCCAGCAGTAACTGGGGGCAGGGTAACAATCAGCCCCAGCATTTT. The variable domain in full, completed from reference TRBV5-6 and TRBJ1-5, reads DAGVTQSPTHLIKTRGQQVTLRCSPKSGHDTVSWYQQALGQGPQFIFQYYEEEERQRGNFPDRFSGHQFPNYSSELNVNALLLGDSALYLCASSNWGQGNNQPQHFGDGTRLSIL.

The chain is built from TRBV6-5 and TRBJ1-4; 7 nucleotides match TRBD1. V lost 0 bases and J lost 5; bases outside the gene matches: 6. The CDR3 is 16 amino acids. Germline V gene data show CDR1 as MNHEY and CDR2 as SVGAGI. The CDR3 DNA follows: TGTGCCAGCAGTTACTCCGGACAGGTCCGAAATGAAAAACTGTTTTTT. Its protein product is CASSYSGQVRNEKLFF.

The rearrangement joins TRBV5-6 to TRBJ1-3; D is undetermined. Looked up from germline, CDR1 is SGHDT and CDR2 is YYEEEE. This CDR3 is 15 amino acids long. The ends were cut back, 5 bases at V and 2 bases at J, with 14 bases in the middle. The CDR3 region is CASSPTGRAGNTIYF. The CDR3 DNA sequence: TGTGCCAGCAGTCCGACTGGCAGAGCTGGAAACACCATATATTTT.

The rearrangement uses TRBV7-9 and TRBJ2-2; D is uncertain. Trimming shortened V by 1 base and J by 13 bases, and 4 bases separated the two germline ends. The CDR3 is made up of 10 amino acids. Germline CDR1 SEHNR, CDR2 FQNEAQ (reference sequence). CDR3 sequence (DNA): TGTGCCAGCAGCTTAGGGAGGCTGTTTTTT. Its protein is CASSLGRLFF.

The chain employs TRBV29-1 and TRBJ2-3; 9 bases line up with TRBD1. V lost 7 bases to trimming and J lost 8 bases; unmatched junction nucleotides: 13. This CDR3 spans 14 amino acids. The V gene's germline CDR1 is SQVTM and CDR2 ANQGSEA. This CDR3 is CSGAGTGSQGTQYF. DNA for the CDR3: TGCAGCGGGGCCGGGACAGGGTCACAGGGTACGCAGTATTTT.

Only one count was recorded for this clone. The CDR3 here is CASEPGGSYNEQFF. The CDR3 bases are TGTGCCAGCGAACCGGGGGGGTCCTACAATGAGCAGTTCTTC. The chain has TRBV6-1 and TRBJ2-1; 8 bases are a match to TRBD2. Germline CDR1 is MNHNS and CDR2 is SASEGT. V shed 8 bases and J 1 base; nucleotides not matched to a gene: 4. The CDR3 extends over 14 amino acids.

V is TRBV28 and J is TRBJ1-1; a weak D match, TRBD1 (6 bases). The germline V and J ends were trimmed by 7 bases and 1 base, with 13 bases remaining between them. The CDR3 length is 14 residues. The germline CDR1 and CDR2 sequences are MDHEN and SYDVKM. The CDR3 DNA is TGTGCCAGCAACGGGACACCTAAGAACACTGAAGCTTTCTTT. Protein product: CASNGTPKNTEAFF.

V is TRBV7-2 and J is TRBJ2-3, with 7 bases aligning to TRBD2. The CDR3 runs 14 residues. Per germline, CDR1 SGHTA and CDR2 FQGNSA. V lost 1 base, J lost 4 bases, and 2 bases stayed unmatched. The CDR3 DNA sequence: TGTGCCAGCAGCTTAGGCGGGAGCGCAGATACGCAGTATTTT. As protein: CASSLGGSADTQYF.

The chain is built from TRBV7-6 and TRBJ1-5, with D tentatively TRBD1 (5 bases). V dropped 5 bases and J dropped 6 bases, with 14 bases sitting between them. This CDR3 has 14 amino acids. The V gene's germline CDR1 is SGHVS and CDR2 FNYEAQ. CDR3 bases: TGTGCCAGCAGCCGAACGCCAGGGATTCAGCCCCAGCATTTT. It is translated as CASSRTPGIQPQHF.

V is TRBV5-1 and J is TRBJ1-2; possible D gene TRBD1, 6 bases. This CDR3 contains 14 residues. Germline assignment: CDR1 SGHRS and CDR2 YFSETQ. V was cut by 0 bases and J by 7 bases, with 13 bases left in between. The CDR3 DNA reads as TGCGCCAGCAGCTTGGATGGCGGGGGCCGTGGCTACACCTTC. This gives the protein CASSLDGGGRGYTF.

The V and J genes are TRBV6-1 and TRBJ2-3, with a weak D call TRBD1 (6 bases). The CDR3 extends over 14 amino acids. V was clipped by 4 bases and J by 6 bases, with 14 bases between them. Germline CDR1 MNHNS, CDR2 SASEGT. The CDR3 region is CASSGLQGLDTQYF. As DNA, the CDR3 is TGTGCCAGCAGTGGACTCCAGGGGCTGGATACGCAGTATTTT.